The rows below give T cell receptor beta chains drawn from one sample of a study of blood T cell repertoires in COVID-19. The assay was immunoSEQ multiplex PCR, and TCRdb's table has in-frame clones only and misses some. The repertoire holds about 260,000 clones, under 90% seen once, with under 5% in the top ten. What was sequenced was PBMCs or T cells enriched from blood (not recorded which). These TCRs come from a man aged 30-40 years with acute COVID-19. CDR3s include the opening cysteine and the closing phenylalanine or tryptophan. A D gene is named only where the DNA matches it firmly. Clone size, where shown, is once, few, many, or a class for clones that have expanded.

clone_size: few
j_call: TRBJ1-6
v_call: TRBV7-2
d_call: -
cdr3_nt: TGTGCCAGCAGCTCACACAGGGAAAGCTCCTATAATTCACCCCTCCACTTT
cdr3_aa: CASSSHRESSYNSPLHF

clone_size: -
j_call: TRBJ2-5
v_call: TRBV19
d_call: TRBD1
cdr3_nt: TGTGCCAGTAGTATCGGGCAGGGGGCCACCCAGGAGACCCAGTACTTC
cdr3_aa: CASSIGQGATQETQYF

clone_size: -
j_call: TRBJ1-2
v_call: TRBV11-3
d_call: -
cdr3_nt: TGTGCCAGCAGCTTATATTCGGCAGGCTATGGCTACACCTTC
cdr3_aa: CASSLYSAGYGYTF

clone_size: -
j_call: TRBJ2-5
v_call: TRBV5-4
d_call: TRBD1
cdr3_nt: TGTGCCAGCAGCCCCCAACAGGGACAGGAGACCCAGTACTTC
cdr3_aa: CASSPQQGQETQYF

clone_size: -
j_call: TRBJ1-5
v_call: TRBV7-6
d_call: -
cdr3_nt: TGTGCCAGCAGCTTAGGAAGGGGGAATCAGCCCCAGCATTTT
cdr3_aa: CASSLGRGNQPQHF

clone_size: -
j_call: TRBJ2-1
v_call: TRBV11-2
d_call: -
cdr3_nt: TGTGCCAGCAGCTTACGGCGGGACCCCTACAATGAGCAGTTCTTC
cdr3_aa: CASSLRRDPYNEQFF

clone_size: -
j_call: TRBJ2-3
v_call: TRBV30
d_call: -
cdr3_nt: TGTGCCTGGAAGGAGCTAGATACGCAGTATTTT
cdr3_aa: CAWKELDTQYF

clone_size: -
j_call: TRBJ1-1
v_call: TRBV27
d_call: TRBD1
cdr3_nt: TGTGCCAGCAGTTCCGGGACAGCGAACACTGAAGCTTTCTTT
cdr3_aa: CASSSGTANTEAFF

clone_size: -
j_call: TRBJ2-5
v_call: TRBV19
d_call: -
cdr3_nt: TGTGCCAGTAGTGGCACGGAGGTCCAGACCCAGTACTTC
cdr3_aa: CASSGTEVQTQYF

clone_size: -
j_call: TRBJ1-2
v_call: TRBV6-4
d_call: -
cdr3_nt: TGTGCCAGCAGTTTCTCAGGGGAAGGCTACACCTTC
cdr3_aa: CASSFSGEGYTF

clone_size: -
j_call: TRBJ1-1
v_call: TRBV28
d_call: TRBD1
cdr3_nt: TGTGCCAGCGACAGGGGCCCTCCTGAAGCTTTCTTT
cdr3_aa: CASDRGPPEAFF

clone_size: -
j_call: TRBJ2-1
v_call: TRBV14
d_call: TRBD1
cdr3_nt: TGTGCCAGCAGCCCCCGCCAGGGGGACTACAATGAGCAGTTCTTC
cdr3_aa: CASSPRQGDYNEQFF

clone_size: -
j_call: TRBJ1-5
v_call: TRBV5-5
d_call: -
cdr3_nt: TGTGCCAGCAGCTTGGCTGACAGCAGCAATCAGCCCCAGCATTTT
cdr3_aa: CASSLADSSNQPQHF

clone_size: -
j_call: TRBJ1-1
v_call: TRBV4-2
d_call: TRBD1
cdr3_nt: TGTGCCAGCAGCCCAGGGGGATGGTACACTGAAGCTTTCTTT
cdr3_aa: CASSPGGWYTEAFF

clone_size: once
j_call: TRBJ1-5
v_call: TRBV27
d_call: -
cdr3_nt: TGTGCCAGCGCCCCTGGAGGGAGAGATCAGCCCCAGCATTTT
cdr3_aa: CASAPGGRDQPQHF

clone_size: -
j_call: TRBJ2-3
v_call: TRBV27
d_call: TRBD1
cdr3_nt: TGTGCCAGCAGCGTCCCCGGGACAGGGACATGGGGTACGCAGTATTTT
cdr3_aa: CASSVPGTGTWGTQYF

clone_size: -
j_call: TRBJ1-1
v_call: TRBV5-1
d_call: -
cdr3_nt: TGTGCCAGCAGCTTATCCCGAGAGAACACTGAAGCTTTCTTT
cdr3_aa: CASSLSRENTEAFF

clone_size: -
j_call: TRBJ1-5
v_call: TRBV6-5
d_call: -
cdr3_nt: TGTGCCAGCAAAGGTGGGGCCACAGGGCGGCAGCCCCAGCATTTT
cdr3_aa: CASKGGATGRQPQHF

clone_size: -
j_call: TRBJ1-3
v_call: TRBV29-1
d_call: -
cdr3_nt: TGCAGCGTTGAAGACCGCATGGGAGGGGTTACCAGAAACACCATATATTTT
cdr3_aa: CSVEDRMGGVTRNTIYF

clone_size: -
j_call: TRBJ1-2
v_call: TRBV19
d_call: TRBD1
cdr3_nt: TGTGCCGCAGGGGGCGGCGGCTACACCTTC
cdr3_aa: CAAGGGGYTF

clone_size: -
j_call: TRBJ1-2
v_call: TRBV5-4
d_call: -
cdr3_nt: TGTGCCAGCAGTCCGGTTGGACAAAACTATGGCTACACCTTC
cdr3_aa: CASSPVGQNYGYTF

clone_size: -
j_call: TRBJ2-5
v_call: TRBV9
d_call: TRBD2
cdr3_nt: TGTGCCAGCAGCGCCTTGAGCGGGGGGAAACAAGAGACCCAGTACTTC
cdr3_aa: CASSALSGGKQETQYF

clone_size: -
j_call: TRBJ1-4
v_call: TRBV5-1
d_call: TRBD1
cdr3_nt: TGCGCCAGCAGCGATCGGGCAGGGGGCTTAGGAAAACTGTTTTTT
cdr3_aa: CASSDRAGGLGKLFF

clone_size: -
j_call: TRBJ2-1
v_call: TRBV2
d_call: -
cdr3_nt: TGTGCCAGCAGCCTGGACTTCACCTACAATGAGCAGTTCTTC
cdr3_aa: CASSLDFTYNEQFF

clone_size: once
j_call: TRBJ1-6
v_call: TRBV9
d_call: -
cdr3_nt: TGTGCCAGCAGCGTAAACAGGGATTCACCCCTCCACTTT
cdr3_aa: CASSVNRDSPLHF

clone_size: -
j_call: TRBJ2-2
v_call: TRBV5-8
d_call: -
cdr3_nt: TGTGCCAGCAGTCCTAGAGGCGGGGAGCTGTTTTTT
cdr3_aa: CASSPRGGELFF